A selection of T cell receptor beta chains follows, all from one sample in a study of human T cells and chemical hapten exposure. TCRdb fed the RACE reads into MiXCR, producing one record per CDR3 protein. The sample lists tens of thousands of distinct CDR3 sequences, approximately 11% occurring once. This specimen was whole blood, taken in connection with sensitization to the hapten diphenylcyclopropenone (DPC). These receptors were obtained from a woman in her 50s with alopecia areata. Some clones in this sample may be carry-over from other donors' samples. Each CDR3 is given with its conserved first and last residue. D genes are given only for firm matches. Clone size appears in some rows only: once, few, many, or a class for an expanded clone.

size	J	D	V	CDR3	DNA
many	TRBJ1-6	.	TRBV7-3	CASSLTTGSPLHF	TGTGCCAGCAGCTTAACGACAGGTTCTCCCCTCCACTTT
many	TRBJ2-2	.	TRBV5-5	CASSLWTGELFF	TGTGCCAGCAGCTTGTGGACCGGGGAGCTGTTTTTT
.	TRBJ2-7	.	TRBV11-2	CASSLVGLTPREQYF	TGTGCCAGCAGCTTAGTTGGGCTGACCCCTCGCGAGCAGTACTTC
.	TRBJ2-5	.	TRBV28	CASSLTETGTQYF	TGTGCCAGCAGCCTGACCGAAACGGGGACCCAGTACTTC
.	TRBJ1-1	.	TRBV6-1	CASLGTEAFF	TGTGCCAGCCTCGGCACTGAAGCTTTCTTT
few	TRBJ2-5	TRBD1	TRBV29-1	CSVVRWTGGETQYF	TGCAGCGTTGTCCGTTGGACAGGGGGGGAGACCCAGTACTTC
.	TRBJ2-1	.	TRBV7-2	CASSLGPGGAQGEQFF	TGTGCCAGCAGCTTAGGACCCGGAGGGGCACAAGGTGAGCAGTTCTTC
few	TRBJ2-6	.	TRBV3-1	CASSQAWSSGANVLTF	TGTGCCAGCAGCCAAGCGTGGTCCTCTGGGGCCAACGTCCTGACTTTC
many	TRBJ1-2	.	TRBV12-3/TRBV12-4	CASSLAGAHNYGYTF	TGTGCCAGCAGTTTAGCAGGGGCTCATAACTATGGCTACACCTTC
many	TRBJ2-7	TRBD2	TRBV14	CASSQVPGSGSYEQYF	TGTGCCAGCAGCCAGGTTCCGGGTAGCGGGAGTTACGAGCAGTACTTC
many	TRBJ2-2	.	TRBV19	CASSIGRRGNTGELFF	TGTGCCAGTAGTATAGGCCGTCGGGGAAACACCGGGGAGCTGTTTTTT
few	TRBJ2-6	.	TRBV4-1	CASSHLPRTAFSSGANVLTF	TGCGCCAGCAGCCATCTTCCTCGGACAGCCTTTAGCTCTGGGGCCAACGTCCTGACTTTC
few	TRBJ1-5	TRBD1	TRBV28	CASSLNRGRNQPQHF	TGTGCCAGCAGTTTAAACAGGGGGAGAAATCAGCCCCAGCATTTT
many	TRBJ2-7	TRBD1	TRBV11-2	CASSFGQGNYEQYF	TGTGCCAGCAGCTTCGGACAGGGAAACTACGAGCAGTACTTC
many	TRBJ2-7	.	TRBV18	CASSPGYFSYEQYF	TGTGCCAGCTCACCAGGGTATTTTTCCTACGAGCAGTACTTC
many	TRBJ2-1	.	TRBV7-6	CASSLGLGGDGSNEQFF	TGTGCCAGCAGCTTAGGGTTAGGGGGTGACGGCAGCAATGAGCAGTTCTTC
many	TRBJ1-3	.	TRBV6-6	CASREKGLIAGNTIYF	TGTGCCAGCAGGGAGAAGGGGCTAATCGCTGGAAACACCATATATTTT
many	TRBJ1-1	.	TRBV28	CASTRRQGLMNTEAFF	TGTGCCAGCACCCGGAGGCAGGGGTTGATGAACACTGAAGCTTTCTTT
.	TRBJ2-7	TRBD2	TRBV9	CASSGGAGGLYEQYF	TGTGCCAGCAGCGGAGGAGCGGGGGGGCTTTACGAGCAGTACTTC
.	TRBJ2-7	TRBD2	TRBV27	CASKGLAGEMRYEQYF	TGTGCCAGCAAGGGACTAGCGGGAGAAATGCGGTACGAGCAGTACTTC
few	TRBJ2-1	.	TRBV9	CASRLGAGHQGNEQFF	TGTGCCAGCAGACTTGGGGCAGGGCACCAGGGGAATGAGCAGTTCTTC
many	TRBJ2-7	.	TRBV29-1	CSVDVGQSYEQYF	TGCAGCGTTGACGTTGGGCAGTCCTACGAGCAGTACTTC
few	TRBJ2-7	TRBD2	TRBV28	CASSFSSGSNEQYF	TGTGCCAGCAGTTTTAGTAGCGGGAGTAACGAGCAGTACTTC
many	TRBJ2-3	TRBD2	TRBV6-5	CASSTVAGGRADTQYF	TGTGCCAGCAGTACGGTAGCGGGAGGGCGTGCAGATACGCAGTATTTT
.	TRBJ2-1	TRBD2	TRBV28	CASRSGGDYNEQFF	TGTGCCAGCAGGAGCGGGGGCGACTACAATGAGCAGTTCTTC
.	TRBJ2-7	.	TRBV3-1	CASSQGLGSGSYEQYF	TGTGCCAGCAGCCAGGGACTTGGTAGCGGCTCCTACGAGCAGTACTTC
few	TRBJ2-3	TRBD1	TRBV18	CASSRQGARTDTQYF	TGTGCCAGCTCACGGCAGGGGGCGAGAACAGATACGCAGTATTTT
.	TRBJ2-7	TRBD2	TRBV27	CASSFGSGRATSYEQYF	TGTGCCAGCAGTTTTGGTAGCGGGAGGGCCACTTCCTACGAGCAGTACTTC
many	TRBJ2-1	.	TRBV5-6	CASSPPRVNEQFF	TGTGCCAGCAGCCCGCCTCGGGTAAATGAGCAGTTCTTC
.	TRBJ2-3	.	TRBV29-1	CSVEDPTGKSTDTQYF	TGCAGCGTTGAAGATCCAACGGGGAAGAGCACAGATACGCAGTATTTT
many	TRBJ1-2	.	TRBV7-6	CASSLAGGRNYGYTF	TGTGCCAGCAGCTTAGCGGGGGGGCGGAACTATGGCTACACCTTC
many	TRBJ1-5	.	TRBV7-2	CASSLRYSQPQHF	TGTGCCAGCAGCCTACGATACTCTCAGCCCCAGCATTTT
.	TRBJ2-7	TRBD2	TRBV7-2	CASSLGLDLFYEQYF	TGTGCCAGCAGTCTGGGACTAGATCTATTTTACGAGCAGTACTTC
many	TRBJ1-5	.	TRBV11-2	CASSQESGNQPQHF	TGTGCCAGCAGTCAGGAGTCGGGGAATCAGCCCCAGCATTTT
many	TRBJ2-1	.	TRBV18	CASSESPDNEQFF	TGTGCCAGCTCCGAGTCCCCTGACAATGAGCAGTTCTTC
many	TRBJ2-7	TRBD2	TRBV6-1	CASSEGGGINEQYF	TGTGCCAGCAGTGAAGGGGGGGGTATCAACGAGCAGTACTTC
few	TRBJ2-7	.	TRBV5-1	CASSLEGGNYEQYF	TGCGCCAGCAGCTTGGAGGGCGGGAACTACGAGCAGTACTTC
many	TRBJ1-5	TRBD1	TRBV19	CASSIRQGARSNQPQHF	TGTGCCAGTAGTATCAGGCAGGGGGCGAGGAGCAATCAGCCCCAGCATTTT
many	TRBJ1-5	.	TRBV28	CASSLVQGSQPQHF	TGTGCCAGCAGTTTAGTTCAGGGTTCCCAGCCCCAGCATTTT
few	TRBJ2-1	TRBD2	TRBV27	CASSLRGLAGVSYNEQFF	TGTGCCAGCAGTTTAAGGGGGCTAGCGGGGGTCTCCTACAATGAGCAGTTCTTC
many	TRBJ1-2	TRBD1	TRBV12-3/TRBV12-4	CASGAPDRAYGYTF	TGTGCCAGCGGGGCGCCGGACAGGGCCTATGGCTACACCTTC
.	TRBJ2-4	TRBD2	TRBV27	CASSSKLGLAGEETKNIQYF	TGTGCCAGCAGTTCGAAATTAGGACTAGCGGGAGAGGAAACCAAAAACATTCAGTACTTC
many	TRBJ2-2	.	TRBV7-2	CASSLEQAQGWLFF	TGTGCCAGCAGCTTAGAACAGGCACAGGGTTGGCTGTTTTTT
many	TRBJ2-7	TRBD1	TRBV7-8	CASSLHPGQGTTYEQYF	TGTGCCAGCAGCCTTCATCCGGGACAGGGGACAACCTACGAGCAGTACTTC
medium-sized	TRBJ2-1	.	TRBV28	CASSSTLEQFF	TGTGCCAGCAGTTCGACTCTTGAGCAGTTCTTC
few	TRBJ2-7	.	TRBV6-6	CASSFGVGMSSYEQYF	TGTGCCAGCAGTTTCGGGGTTGGGATGAGCTCCTACGAGCAGTACTTC
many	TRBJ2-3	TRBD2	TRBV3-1	CASSQGGLAGGRTDTQYF	TGTGCCAGCAGCCAAGGCGGACTAGCGGGGGGACGCACAGATACGCAGTATTTT
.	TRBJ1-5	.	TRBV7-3	CASSISDDQPQHF	TGTGCCAGCAGCATCTCAGACGATCAGCCCCAGCATTTT
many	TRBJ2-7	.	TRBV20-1	CSAQGHEQYF	TGCAGTGCGCAGGGGCACGAGCAGTACTTC
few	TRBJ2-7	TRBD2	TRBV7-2	CASSQSGRAYEQYF	TGTGCCAGCAGTCAGAGCGGGAGGGCCTACGAGCAGTACTTC
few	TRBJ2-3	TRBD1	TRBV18	CASSRQGKVTDTQYF	TGTGCCAGCTCACGACAGGGGAAGGTCACAGATACGCAGTATTTT
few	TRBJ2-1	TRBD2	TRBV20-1	CSAPLRGNEQFF	TGCAGTGCTCCCCTGCGGGGGAATGAGCAGTTCTTC
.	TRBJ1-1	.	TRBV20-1	CSASVTANTEAFF	TGCAGTGCTAGCGTTACAGCGAACACTGAAGCTTTCTTT
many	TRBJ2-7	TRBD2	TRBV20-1	CSAISSGSSYEQYF	TGCAGTGCTATTAGTAGCGGGAGCTCCTACGAGCAGTACTTC